The clone carrying this T cell receptor beta chain occurred many times. The target antigen is unknown. The data stem from a study of Graves' ophthalmopathy and Graves' hyperthyroidism. About the research overall: Untreated patients at initial diagnosis provided peripheral blood.

RNA transcripts were the source from which TCR beta CDR3 regions were amplified. An opening RT-PCR round employed HTBI primers and preceded a second-round multiplex PCR. TCRdb re-called the multiplex PCR reads with MiXCR, one entry per CDR3 protein. The sample yields roughly 400,000 distinct CDR3 sequences, about 16% seen once. Uncontrolled infections, other autoimmune diseases, pregnancy or lactation barred patients from enrollment. Study-level results: A model of 13 signatures distinguished ophthalmopathy from stable hyperthyroidism at less than 90% sensitivity and around 81% specificity. Most thyroid clonotypes with frequency above 0.001 were detected in blood too.

CDR3 length: 14 residues. Trimming took 3 bases from V and 3 from J, leaving 14 bases between them. Germline loops: CDR1 GTSNPN, CDR2 SVGIG (reference sequence). Sequenced sample: peripheral blood. This rearrangement joins TRBV30 to TRBJ1-2; perhaps TRBD1 as D (6 bases). The sequence derives from a woman younger than 35 with Graves' ophthalmopathy. The CDR3 here is CAWSEGGTHYGYTF. CDR3 nucleotides: TGTGCCTGGAGCGAGGGGGGGACCCACTATGGCTACACCTTC.